The 7 T cell receptor beta chains below come from one sample, sequenced in a study of beta chain features in type 1 diabetes. As every portion of the isolated RNA was reverse transcribed, the sequencing read expressed TCRB transcripts. Method: immunoSEQ multiplex PCR; TCRdb's copy keeps in-frame clones and lacks some. The sample contains 150,000 to 200,000 clones, 50% to 70% of which appear only once. No antigen has been identified for these receptors. Study-wide points: In all four CD4+ subsets, TCRB CDR3 length was significantly, moderately reduced in type 1 diabetes.

The specimen was naive CD4+ T cells from blood. Receptor source: a man aged 25-40 years with type 1 diabetes.

The chain joins TRBV29-1 to TRBJ1-1; D uncertain. Germline V gene lookup returns CDR1 SQVTM and CDR2 ANQGSEA. CDR3 length: 14 amino acids. The V gene lost 3 bases and the J gene lost 4 bases, with 15 bases spanning the gap. Here the CDR3 DNA reads TGCAGCGTTGATAGCAGAAGGCAAAGCACTGAAGCTTTCTTT. It is translated as CSVDSRRQSTEAFF.

This clone was counted once. The J gene is TRBJ2-5, the V gene TRBV5-1; D is perhaps TRBD1 (6 bases). V was trimmed by 2 bases and J by 2 bases, leaving 10 bases between them. Germline CDR1 is SGHRS and CDR2 is YFSETQ. The CDR3 totals 14 residues. DNA of the CDR3: TGCGCCAGCAGCTTACGGGGACAACAAGAGACCCAGTACTTC. Its translation is CASSLRGQQETQYF.

This chain uses TRBV28 with TRBJ2-2; perhaps TRBD1 as D (7 bases). The germline V and J ends were trimmed by 5 bases and 1 base, with 11 bases remaining between them. Germline loops: CDR1 MDHEN, CDR2 SYDVKM. CDR3 length: 15 amino acids. The CDR3 protein is CASSPQGGNTGELFF. The CDR3 region has the DNA TGTGCCAGCAGTCCCCAGGGGGGGAACACCGGGGAGCTGTTTTTT.

The J gene is TRBJ2-6, the V gene TRBV9; tentatively, D is TRBD1 (5 bases). Trimming stripped 4 bases from V and 2 bases from J, with 7 bases between. Germline V gives CDR1 SGDLS, CDR2 YYNGEE. This CDR3 is built from 14 residues. The chain's CDR3 is CASSQGTGANVLTF. The CDR3 nucleotides read TGTGCCAGCAGCCAGGGTACTGGGGCCAACGTCCTGACTTTC.

As DNA, the CDR3 is TGCAGCGTTGAGGGAGGGGACAACACCGGGGAGCTGTTTTTT. This codes for CSVEGGDNTGELFF. The chain combines TRBV29-1 with TRBJ2-2, with TRBD2 identical over 7 bases. Germline V CDR1 and CDR2: SQVTM, ANQGSEA. J lost 2 bases, V lost 3 bases, and 3 bases had no gene match. The CDR3 is 14 residues long.

This chain connects TRBV25-1 to TRBJ2-5; no firm D call. V was pared by 5 bases and J by 2 bases, with 18 bases between. The germline V gene has CDR1 MGHDK and CDR2 SYGVNS. This CDR3 region has 16 residues. CDR3 sequence (DNA): TGTGCCAGCAGTCCTCCCTCCGGGCGGCCACAAGAGACCCAGTACTTC. Translated: CASSPPSGRPQETQYF.

V and J are TRBV6-5 and TRBJ2-7, with 10 bases fitting TRBD1. This CDR3 contains 13 residues. V lost 10 bases and J lost 3; bases outside the gene matches: 6. Per germline, CDR1 MNHEY and CDR2 SVGAGI. DNA of the CDR3: TGTGCCACCCGGACAGGGGGTATCTACGAGCAGTACTTC. Its translation is CATRTGGIYEQYF.